The TCR beta chain under discussion was sequenced for a study of shared clonotypes between healthy human individuals. It was across several immunoSEQ plates that each subset's genomic DNA was evenly split. Profiling relied on immunoSEQ multiplex PCR, and the TCRdb table lists in-frame clones only, not all of them. The sample includes approximately 2.3 million clones, more than 80% seen only once; the top ten take about 0.39%. Worth noting for this clone: Its antigen is currently unknown.

Study-level results: About 5% was the fraction of naive CD4 clonotypes found shared across a handful of donors. A small donor pool kept down the genetic and exposure-history diversity that was represented.

V was shortened by 6 bases and J by 7 bases, with 12 bases between the two germline ends. This CDR3 spans 12 amino acids. In germline, CDR1 is MDHEN, CDR2 SYDVKM. Sequencing was carried out using naive CD4+ T cells from PBMCs. The sample's subset: CD45RA+ positively selected. The chain combines TRBV28 with TRBJ1-2, with D unresolved. This clonotype was obtained from a man aged 18 to 29 in good health. Some clones in this sample may be carry-over from other donors' samples. The CDR3, as DNA: TGTGCCAGCAGCGTAAATCTTCTTGGCTACACCTTC. The encoded protein is CASSVNLLGYTF.